One sample yielded the 13 T cell receptor beta chains listed below, sequenced in a study of PD-1 blockade in classical Hodgkin lymphoma. Time point indicated: cycle 4 day 1 (C4D1), after 6 weeks of nivolumab. Every patient relapsed after autologous stem cell transplantation, and brentuximab vedotin exposure varied. Negative magnetic selection isolated CD4+ T cells from thawed PBMCs. The table came from immunoSEQ multiplex PCR; TCRdb's copy has only in-frame clones and leaves some out. The sample records 25,000 to 30,000 clones, 86% being singletons. Source: CD4+ T cells from blood, taken before the fourth cycle of nivolumab. These TCRs come from a human donor with classical Hodgkin lymphoma.

V and J are TRBV5-1 and TRBJ2-5; 7 bases line up with TRBD2. Germline V gene data show CDR1 as SGHRS and CDR2 as YFSETQ. The V and J ends lost 3 bases and 0 bases, in that order; junction bases with no gene match: 5. CDR3 size: 15 residues. The chain's CDR3 is CASSSPTSYQETQYF. In nucleotides, the CDR3 is TGCGCCAGCAGCTCACCGACTAGCTACCAAGAGACCCAGTACTTC.

This chain links TRBV25-1 with TRBJ2-4, with D perhaps matching TRBD1 or TRBD2 (8 bases each). V was clipped by 1 base and J by 6 bases, with 19 bases between them. Germline lookup yields CDR1 MGHDK and CDR2 SYGVNS. CDR3 length: 17 amino acids. CDR3 bases: TGTGCCAGCAGTGAATCATCCCAGCGGGGGACAGGAAACATTCAGTACTTC. Translated: CASSESSQRGTGNIQYF.

The CDR3, as DNA: TGTGCCAGCAGCTCCCCCCTCGGACGTCAGGAAGCTTTCTTT. This encodes CASSSPLGRQEAFF. The V call is TRBV7-2, the J call TRBJ1-1; D gene unclear. Germline V CDR1 and CDR2: SGHTA, FQGNSA. V gave up 4 bases and J gave up 8 bases, with 17 bases separating them. CDR3 length: 14 amino acids.

This chain connects TRBV5-4 to TRBJ1-6; 9 nucleotides line up with TRBD1. Germline V CDR1 and CDR2: SGHNT, YYREEE (reference sequence). Trimming at V came to 0 bases and at J to 11 bases, leaving 6 bases not matched to a gene. The CDR3 is 15 amino acids. CDR3 in amino acids: CASSLDGDRDTPLHF. In DNA form, the CDR3 reads TGTGCCAGCAGCTTGGACGGGGACAGGGACACACCCCTCCACTTT. The variable domain in full, with the rest retrieved from reference TRBV5-4 and TRBJ1-6, is ETGVTQSPTHLIKTRGQQVTLRCSSQSGHNTVSWYQQALGQGPQFIFQYYREEENGRGNFPPRFSGLQFPNYSSELNVNALELDDSALYLCASSLDGDRDTPLHFGNGTRLTVT.

This chain joins TRBV7-2 and TRBJ2-3; D unclear. From germline, CDR1 is SGHTA and CDR2 FQGNSA. Trimming shortened V by 5 bases and J by 2 bases, and 8 bases separated the two germline ends. The CDR3 contains 13 residues. The CDR3 bases are TGTGCCAGCAGCGGGTTCTTCACAGATACGCAGTATTTT. Amino acid sequence: CASSGFFTDTQYF.

The V gene is TRBV7-9, the J gene TRBJ1-5, with 11 bases lining up with TRBD1. CDR3 length: 15 amino acids. The germline V gene has CDR1 SEHNR and CDR2 FQNEAQ (reference sequence). The V gene end was trimmed by 4 bases and the J gene end by 3 bases; junction bases not matched to a gene: 2. The CDR3 sequence is CASSWTGGNNQPQHF. Here the CDR3 DNA reads TGTGCCAGCAGCTGGACAGGGGGCAACAATCAGCCCCAGCATTTT.

The J gene is TRBJ2-2, the V gene TRBV28; 9 bases are a match to TRBD2. The J segment lost 5 bases and the V segment lost 6 bases, leaving 10 bases of the junction unmatched. Looked up from germline, CDR1 is MDHEN and CDR2 is SYDVKM. The CDR3 totals 16 residues. CDR3 sequence: CASRESAGGDTGELFF. DNA of the CDR3: TGTGCCAGCAGGGAGTCAGCGGGGGGCGATACCGGGGAGCTGTTTTTT.

V usage is TRBV5-6 and J usage is TRBJ2-7; D gene uncertain. Per the germline V gene, CDR1 is SGHDT and CDR2 is YYEEEE. Trimming removed 3 bases at V and 0 bases at J, with 10 bases between. The CDR3 covers 14 residues. CDR3: CASSSDPISYEQYF. In DNA, the CDR3 is TGTGCCAGCAGCTCGGATCCGATCTCCTACGAGCAGTACTTC.

With regard to this clone: One end of the junction varies from germline; a read error may be responsible. In nucleotides, the CDR3 is TGTGCTAGCAGCGACAGACAGGAAAGTCGCTACGAGCAGTACTTC. Its protein is CASSDRQESRYEQYF. The chain couples TRBV7-7 to TRBJ2-7, with a tentative D call TRBD1 (6 bases). Germline V gene lookup returns CDR1 SSHAT and CDR2 FNYEAQ (reference sequence). The CDR3 spans 15 residues.

As DNA, the CDR3 is TGTGCCAGTAGTCCCTCCGTACAGGGGGCGCGACGTCCTGAAGCTTTCTTT. It is translated as CASSPSVQGARRPEAFF. The V and J genes are TRBV19 and TRBJ1-1, with TRBD1 identical over 9 bases. V lost 5 bases and J lost 6; bases outside the gene matches: 16. The CDR3 has 17 amino acids. Germline CDR1 and CDR2: LNHDA and SQIVND (reference sequence).

The V gene is TRBV28, the J gene TRBJ1-5, with 9 bases fitting TRBD1. Germline V gene lookup returns CDR1 MDHEN and CDR2 SYDVKM. The CDR3 extends over 14 amino acids. V lost 3 bases, J lost 9 bases, and 6 bases stayed unmatched. The CDR3 spells CASSFTGGLVPQHF. The CDR3 region has the DNA TGTGCCAGCAGTTTCACAGGGGGCCTTGTGCCCCAGCATTTT.

The rearrangement links TRBV2 to TRBJ2-5, with D uncertain. The germline CDR1 and CDR2 sequences are SNHLY and FYNNEI. CDR3 length equals 13 residues. Trimming shortened V by 8 bases and J by 3 bases, and 13 bases separated the two germline ends. CDR3 nucleotides: TGTGCCAGCGTCAAAGGGCTGGAAGAGACCCAGTACTTC. Residues: CASVKGLEETQYF.

This clone appeared a single time. The chain links TRBV30 to TRBJ1-1, with D unresolved. Between the trimmed V and J ends, which lost 0 bases and 0 bases, there was a span of 8 bases. The V gene's germline CDR1 is GTSNPN and CDR2 SVGIG (reference sequence). This CDR3 has 14 residues. The CDR3 loop reads CAWSVPGMNTEAFF. The CDR3, as DNA: TGTGCCTGGAGTGTACCCGGAATGAACACTGAAGCTTTCTTT.